The entry that follows covers one T cell receptor (beta chain) sequence. What it recognizes is unknown. The data originate from a study of vaccination effects on CD4 cells after COVID-19. Notes on the study in general: Clones from infection and from vaccination both contracted markedly late after vaccination. Early post-infection timepoints were missing from the study, which also had few convalescent patients.

Some clones are missing from TCRdb's copy, which holds only in-frame ones; the method was immunoSEQ multiplex PCR. The table has 65,000 to 90,000 clones, 65% to 80% seen once; the top ten hold less than 3%. Under the ViraFEST assay, PBMC were stimulated with viral peptide pools so that antigen-specific CD4+ T cells expanded. Sequencing was performed afterwards. Isolating CD4+ T cells followed approximately 11 days of culture. Nucleocapsid antibody tests were negative, and the vaccine recipients had no prior SARS-CoV-2 infection. This CDR3 contains 13 residues. The V gene's germline CDR1 is MDHEN and CDR2 SYDVKM. Trimming left V 10 bases short and J 0 bases short, with 12 bases between.

The receptor was derived from a human donor who received a COVID-19 vaccine. The rearrangement uses TRBV28 and TRBJ1-1; D remains unclear. The sequencing used CD4+ T cells from PBMCs cultured with HCoV-NL63 spike peptides, collected before COVID-19 vaccination. The CDR3 nucleotides are TGTGCCACCTTAGAGGCTCTGAACACTGAAGCTTTCTTT. This codes for CATLEALNTEAFF.